These 27 T cell receptor beta chains originate from one sample sequenced in a study of brain T cells in children with intractable seizures. Generated by immunoSEQ multiplex PCR, the TCRdb table keeps only in-frame clones and is missing some. The sample holds around 340,000 clones; roughly 93% are singletons and the top ten take about 6%. As for time point: blood from clinic visit 5 months post-surgery; TSC patient then seizure free. The sequencing used peripheral blood, collected approximately 5 months after surgery. All receptors come from a boy younger than two with tuberous sclerosis and intractable seizures.

The chain's CDR3 is CASSIQGAYGEQYF. CDR3 sequence (DNA): TGTGCCAGCAGCATACAGGGGGCGTATGGCGAGCAGTACTTC. The chain combines TRBV27 with TRBJ2-7; 9 bases align to TRBD1. From germline, CDR1 is MNHEY and CDR2 SMNVEV (reference sequence). The V and J ends lost 6 bases and 6 bases, in that order; junction bases with no gene match: 9. This CDR3 has 14 residues.

CDR3 region: CASSYSPGSYGYTF. The CDR3 region has the DNA TGTGCCAGCAGTTACTCGCCGGGGAGTTATGGCTACACCTTC. This chain connects TRBV6-5 to TRBJ1-2; D unclear. Trimming took off 0 bases at V and 5 bases at J, with 10 bases between the two ends. This CDR3 has 14 amino acids. Germline V gives CDR1 MNHEY, CDR2 SVGAGI.

The CDR3 DNA sequence: TGTGCCAGCAGTTTTACAGGGTACAGCACAGATACGCAGTATTTT. It is translated as CASSFTGYSTDTQYF. The chain uses TRBV27 and TRBJ2-3; D possibly corresponds to TRBD1 (6 bases). This CDR3 has 15 residues. The germline gives CDR1 MNHEY, CDR2 SMNVEV (reference sequence). The germline V and J ends were trimmed by 3 bases and 0 bases, with 10 bases remaining between them.

V gene TRBV7-9 combines with J gene TRBJ1-1, with D maybe TRBD1 (5 bases). CDR3 length equals 14 residues. Trimming removed 5 bases at V and 4 bases at J, with 14 bases between. Germline assignment: CDR1 SEHNR and CDR2 FQNEAQ (reference sequence). The CDR3, as DNA: TGTGCCAGCAGCAATGGCGCAGGGAGCACTGAAGCTTTCTTT. It codes for CASSNGAGSTEAFF.

This chain connects TRBV7-3 to TRBJ1-1; tentatively, D is TRBD1 (6 bases). The length of the CDR3 is 14 residues. Between the trimmed V and J ends, which lost 1 base and 1 base, there was a span of 7 bases. Germline V CDR1 and CDR2: SGHTA, FQGTGA. The CDR3 loop reads CASSLKGGNTEAFF. CDR3 sequence (DNA): TGTGCCAGCAGCTTAAAAGGGGGGAACACTGAAGCTTTCTTT.

J is TRBJ1-2 and V is TRBV30, with 10 bases aligning to TRBD1. Germline-derived CDR1 and CDR2 are GTSNPN and SVGIG (reference sequence). J lost 6 bases, V lost 8 bases, and 9 bases had no gene match. This CDR3 comprises 13 residues. This chain's CDR3 is CARRRQGADGYTF. CDR3 nucleotides: TGTGCCCGAAGACGACAGGGGGCCGATGGCTACACCTTC.

This chain links TRBV9 with TRBJ1-3; D gene ambiguous. The V end was cut by 0 bases, the J end by 2 bases, with 9 bases between. Germline lookup yields CDR1 SGDLS and CDR2 YYNGEE. The CDR3 length is 15 residues. DNA for the CDR3: TGTGCCAGCAGCGTAGGATCCGGGGCTGGAAACACCATATATTTT. This codes for CASSVGSGAGNTIYF.

The chain joins TRBV5-8 to TRBJ2-3; D gene ambiguous. The CDR3 runs 13 residues. Trimming cost V 0 bases and J 11 bases, with 13 bases left between them. Germline assignment: CDR1 SGHTS and CDR2 YDEGEE. The CDR3 protein is CASSLAEWQRQYF. As DNA, the CDR3 is TGTGCCAGCAGCTTGGCAGAATGGCAGAGGCAGTATTTT.

The gene calls are TRBV7-9 and TRBJ2-2, with a weak D call TRBD2 (7 bases). Germline lookup yields CDR1 SEHNR and CDR2 FQNEAQ (reference sequence). Trimming shortened V by 1 base and J by 4 bases, and 13 bases separated the two germline ends. This CDR3 spans 16 amino acids. The DNA for the CDR3 is TGTGCCAGCAGCTTAGGCGGGGGCGCGGGCACCGGGGAGCTGTTTTTT. Protein product: CASSLGGGAGTGELFF.

The V call is TRBV5-3, the J call TRBJ2-7; D is undetermined. TRBV5-3 counts as an open reading frame of uncertain function. V lost 1 base, J lost 2 bases, and 7 bases lay in between. The CDR3 has 13 amino acids. The CDR3 loop reads CARSLLHAYEQYF. CDR3 nucleotide sequence: TGTGCCAGAAGCTTGTTACATGCCTACGAGCAGTACTTC.

The chain carries TRBV7-3 and TRBJ2-5; 8 nucleotides align to TRBD2. After removal of 0 bases from V and 5 bases from J, the junction contained 11 bases not matched to a gene. Germline V CDR1 and CDR2: SGHTA, FQGTGA. This CDR3 spans 17 amino acids. CDR3 sequence: CASSLTGSGGASETQYF. The CDR3 bases are TGTGCCAGCAGCTTAACTGGGTCCGGGGGGGCGTCCGAGACCCAGTACTTC. Full variable domain (outside the CDR3, taken from reference TRBV7-3 and TRBJ2-5): GAGVSQTPSNKVTEKGKYVELRCDPISGHTALYWYRQSLGQGPEFLIYFQGTGAADDSGLPNDRFFAVRPEGSVSTLKIQRTERGDSAVYLCASSLTGSGGASETQYFGPGTRLLVL.

The gene calls are TRBV7-9 and TRBJ2-1; D remains unclear. V lost 4 bases and J lost 8, with 12 bases in between. Germline CDR1 SEHNR, CDR2 FQNEAQ (reference sequence). The CDR3 length is 13 residues. The CDR3 region is CASSSGVSDEQFF. The CDR3 coding sequence is TGTGCCAGCAGCTCTGGGGTGTCGGATGAGCAGTTCTTC.

The J gene is TRBJ2-3, the V gene TRBV19; weak D call: TRBD2 (6 bases). Trimming cost V 5 bases and J 1 base, with 16 bases left between them. The CDR3 runs to 16 residues. Germline V gene data show CDR1 as LNHDA and CDR2 as SQIVND (reference sequence). The CDR3 protein is CASSPRWRAGTDTQYF. For the CDR3, the DNA is TGTGCCAGTAGTCCCCGGTGGAGGGCGGGCACAGATACGCAGTATTTT.

The chain links TRBV19 to TRBJ2-3; TRBD2 matches 11 bases. The CDR3 is 16 residues long. V lost 5 bases and J lost 1; bases outside the gene matches: 5. Germline V lookup: CDR1 LNHDA, CDR2 SQIVND (reference sequence). CDR3 amino acids: CASSVAGGPGTDTQYF. CDR3 coding DNA: TGTGCCAGTAGTGTAGCGGGGGGGCCCGGCACAGATACGCAGTATTTT.

CDR3 region: CASSPRDGFNQPQHF. The CDR3 DNA is TGTGCCAGCTCACCTCGGGACGGATTCAATCAGCCCCAGCATTTT. V usage is TRBV18 and J usage is TRBJ1-5; D is possibly TRBD1 (5 bases). Trimming stripped 3 bases from V and 3 bases from J, with 12 bases between. The length of the CDR3 is 15 residues. The V gene's germline CDR1 is KGHSH and CDR2 LQKENI.

The chain combines TRBV5-5 with TRBJ1-1, with 7 bases matching TRBD1. CDR3 size: 14 residues. Germline values: CDR1 SGHKS, CDR2 YYEKEE (reference sequence). Trimming removed 3 bases from V and 10 bases from J; junction bases left unmatched: 12. The CDR3 reads CASSWGQSDPGAFF. The CDR3 coding sequence is TGTGCCAGCAGCTGGGGACAGTCCGATCCGGGAGCTTTCTTT.

V usage is TRBV2 and J usage is TRBJ2-3, with D possibly matching TRBD2 (6 bases). CDR3 length: 16 amino acids. Per germline, CDR1 SNHLY and CDR2 FYNNEI. Trimming cost V 3 bases and J 0 bases, with 13 bases left between them. CDR3 in amino acids: CASSDPLATSTDTQYF. The CDR3 coding sequence is TGTGCCAGCAGTGACCCACTAGCAACTAGCACAGATACGCAGTATTTT.

The chain has TRBV30 and TRBJ1-6; possible D gene TRBD1, 6 bases. CDR3 length: 13 amino acids. CDR1 and CDR2 (germline): GTSNPN, SVGIG (reference sequence). Trimming shortened V by 3 bases and J by 8 bases, and 11 bases separated the two germline ends. The CDR3, as DNA: TGTGCCTGGAGGTCACAGGGAGATTCACCCCTCCACTTT. This gives the protein CAWRSQGDSPLHF.

This clone has a handful of counts. V and J are TRBV29-1 and TRBJ2-3; D is unresolved. Per germline, CDR1 SQVTM and CDR2 ANQGSEA. The V gene lost 3 bases and the J gene lost 4 bases, with 8 bases spanning the gap. The CDR3 has 12 residues. The chain's CDR3 is CSVDLTSDTQYF. Here the CDR3 DNA reads TGCAGCGTTGACTTGACTTCAGATACGCAGTATTTT.

The J gene is TRBJ2-2, the V gene TRBV19; a weak D match, TRBD1 (6 bases). Per the germline V gene, CDR1 is LNHDA and CDR2 is SQIVND (reference sequence). The CDR3 sequence is 14 residues long. V lost 5 bases and J lost 6, with 13 bases in between. The CDR3 protein is CASSAIQGSGELFF. In DNA form, the CDR3 reads TGTGCCAGTAGTGCAATACAGGGCTCCGGGGAGCTGTTTTTT.

V and J are TRBV30 and TRBJ2-5, with 15 bases matching TRBD2. The V segment lost 8 bases and the J segment 2 bases; nucleotides outside the gene matches: 9. This CDR3 contains 16 residues. Germline V lookup: CDR1 GTSNPN, CDR2 SVGIG (reference sequence). The CDR3 spells CARDEGLAGGQETQYF. CDR3 nucleotides: TGTGCCCGGGACGAAGGACTAGCGGGGGGGCAAGAGACCCAGTACTTC. The full variable domain, completed using reference TRBV30 and TRBJ2-5, is SQTIHQWPATLVQPVGSPLSLECTVEGTSNPNLYWYRQAAGRGLQLLFYSVGIGQISSEVPQNLSASRPQDRQFILSSKKLLLSDSGFYLCARDEGLAGGQETQYFGPGTRLLVL.

This rearrangement joins TRBV15 to TRBJ1-2; 7 bases align to TRBD1. The length of the CDR3 is 15 residues. Losses at the gene ends were 0 bases for V and 6 bases for J; bases not matched to a gene: 7. Germline assignment: CDR1 LNHNV and CDR2 YYDKDF (reference sequence). The CDR3 sequence is CATSRDRGPGNGYTF. The CDR3 DNA is TGTGCCACCAGCAGAGATAGGGGGCCTGGGAATGGCTACACCTTC.

This sequence joins TRBV24-1 and TRBJ2-1; no reliable D call. Germline V gives CDR1 KGHDR, CDR2 SFDVKD. V gave up 3 bases and J gave up 10 bases, with 12 bases separating them. The CDR3 runs 13 residues. As DNA, the CDR3 is TGTGCCACCAGTGATGAAGACCTCGCAGAGCAGTTCTTC. It is translated as CATSDEDLAEQFF.

The chain employs TRBV29-1 and TRBJ1-2; no clear D. The V gene's germline CDR1 is SQVTM and CDR2 ANQGSEA. V lost 3 bases and J 1 base, leaving 9 bases between the germline ends. The CDR3 runs to 13 residues. This chain's CDR3 is CSVEPTDNYGYTF. DNA of the CDR3: TGCAGCGTTGAGCCTACGGATAACTATGGCTACACCTTC.

V is TRBV7-2 and J is TRBJ2-7, with D maybe TRBD1 (5 bases). Germline V CDR1 and CDR2: SGHTA, FQGNSA. Trimming removed 5 bases at V and 4 bases at J, with 15 bases between. This CDR3 has 14 amino acids. CDR3 nucleotides: TGTGCCAGCAGCCCTTTAACAGGTTATTACGAGCAGTACTTC. Its translation is CASSPLTGYYEQYF.

This chain links TRBV18 with TRBJ1-1, with D uncertain. This CDR3 is built from 13 residues. Germline CDR1 is KGHSH and CDR2 is LQKENI. The germline V and J ends were trimmed by 2 bases and 0 bases, with 4 bases remaining between them. The CDR3 DNA sequence: TGTGCCAGCTCACCAAATCTGAACACTGAAGCTTTCTTT. Its translation is CASSPNLNTEAFF.

This clone was seen only once. This chain connects TRBV19 to TRBJ2-7; the match to TRBD1 covers 7 bases. The V gene end was trimmed by 1 base and the J gene end by 3 bases; junction bases not matched to a gene: 3. This CDR3 comprises 14 residues. CDR1 is LNHDA and CDR2 is SQIVND in the germline V gene (reference sequence). CDR3 in amino acids: CASSIGQGFYEQYF. CDR3 nucleotide sequence: TGTGCCAGTAGTATAGGACAGGGATTCTACGAGCAGTACTTC.